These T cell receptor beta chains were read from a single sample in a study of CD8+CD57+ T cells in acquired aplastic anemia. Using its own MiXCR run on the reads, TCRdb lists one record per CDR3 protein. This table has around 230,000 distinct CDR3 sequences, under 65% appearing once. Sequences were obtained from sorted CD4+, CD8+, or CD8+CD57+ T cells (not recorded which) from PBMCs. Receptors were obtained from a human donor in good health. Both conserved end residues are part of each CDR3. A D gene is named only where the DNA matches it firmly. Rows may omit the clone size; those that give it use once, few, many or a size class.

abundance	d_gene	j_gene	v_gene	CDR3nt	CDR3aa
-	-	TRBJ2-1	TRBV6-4	TGTGCCAGCAGTGAATTTGGGGCCACGGGTTACAATGAGCAGTTCTTC	CASSEFGATGYNEQFF
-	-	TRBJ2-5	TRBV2	TGTGCCAGCAGCCCGATAGCGTCACGCGGTCAAGAGACCCAGTACTTC	CASSPIASRGQETQYF
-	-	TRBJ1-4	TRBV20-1	TGCAGTGCCAACCAGGGCTATGCAACTAATGAAAAACTGTTTTTT	CSANQGYATNEKLFF
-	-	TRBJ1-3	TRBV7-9	TGTGCCAGCAGCTTGGAGGGCTACTCCTCTGGAAACACCATATATTTT	CASSLEGYSSGNTIYF
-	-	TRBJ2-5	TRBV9	TGTGCCAGCAGCGTATATGGGTCGGGAGAGACCCAGTACTTC	CASSVYGSGETQYF
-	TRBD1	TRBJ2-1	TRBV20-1	TGCAGTGCTAGCAGACAGGGGGCTATCAATGAGCAGTTCTTC	CSASRQGAINEQFF
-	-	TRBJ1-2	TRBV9	TGTGCCAGCAGCGTAGTAGCAGATATCTATGGCTACACCTTC	CASSVVADIYGYTF
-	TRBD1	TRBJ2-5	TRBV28	TGTGCCACCAGCAGACAGGGGGCCGGGGAGACCCAGTACTTC	CATSRQGAGETQYF
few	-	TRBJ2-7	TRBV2	TGTGCCACCTCAGACGAGCAGGGGACTTCCTACGAGCAGTACTTC	CATSDEQGTSYEQYF
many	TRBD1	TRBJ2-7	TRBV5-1	TGCGCCAGCAGCATAGGGACAGGGTTCTCCTACGAGCAGTACTTC	CASSIGTGFSYEQYF
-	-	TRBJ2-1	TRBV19	TGTGCCAGTAGATCCTTCCTAGACAATGAGCAGTTCTTC	CASRSFLDNEQFF
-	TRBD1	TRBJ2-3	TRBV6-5	TGTGCCAGCAGTAAGGATCCGGGACAGGGCACAGATACGCAGTATTTT	CASSKDPGQGTDTQYF
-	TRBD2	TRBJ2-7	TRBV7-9	TGTGCCAGCAGCGTCCGACTAGCGGACTACGAGCAGTACTTC	CASSVRLADYEQYF
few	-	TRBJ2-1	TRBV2	TGTGCCAGCAGTGGTACGGCCAGGCTCTCCTACAATGAGCAGTTCTTC	CASSGTARLSYNEQFF
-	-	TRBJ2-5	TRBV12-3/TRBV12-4	TGTGCCAGCAGTTCTGCTGGTGGGGGCGTGAAGACCCAGTACTTC	CASSSAGGGVKTQYF
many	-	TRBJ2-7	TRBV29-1	TGCAGCGTTGTGGGGGGGGCTAGCTTGGGCGAGCAGTACTTC	CSVVGGASLGEQYF
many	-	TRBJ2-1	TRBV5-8	TGTGCCAGCAGCCCCAATACGAACAATGAGCAGTTCTTC	CASSPNTNNEQFF
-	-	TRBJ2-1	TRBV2	TGTGCCAGCAGCCCTAGGACCGCCGAACCCTACAATGAGCAGTTCTTC	CASSPRTAEPYNEQFF
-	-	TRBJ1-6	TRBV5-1	TGCGCCAGCAGCTTGGATGGGGGAAACGGGTCACCCCTCCACTTT	CASSLDGGNGSPLHF
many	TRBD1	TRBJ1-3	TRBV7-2	TGTGCCAGCAGCTCCGACAGGGGAGCTGGAAACACCATATATTTT	CASSSDRGAGNTIYF
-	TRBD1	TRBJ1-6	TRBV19	TGTGCCAGTAGTACGACAGGGCTTGATTCACCCCTCCACTTT	CASSTTGLDSPLHF
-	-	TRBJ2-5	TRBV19	TGTGCCAGTAGTATAGGACCGGAACAAGAGACCCAGTACTTC	CASSIGPEQETQYF
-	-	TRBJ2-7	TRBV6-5	TGTGCCAGCCGGACAGCAACACTCTACGAGCAGTACTTC	CASRTATLYEQYF
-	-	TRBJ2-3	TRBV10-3	TGTGCCAGCAGGAGGGGCGGTTTGGATACGCAGTATTTT	CASRRGGLDTQYF
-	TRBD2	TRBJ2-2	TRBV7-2	TGTGCCAGCAGCTCTACGAGGACTAGATACACCGGGGAGCTGTTTTTT	CASSSTRTRYTGELFF